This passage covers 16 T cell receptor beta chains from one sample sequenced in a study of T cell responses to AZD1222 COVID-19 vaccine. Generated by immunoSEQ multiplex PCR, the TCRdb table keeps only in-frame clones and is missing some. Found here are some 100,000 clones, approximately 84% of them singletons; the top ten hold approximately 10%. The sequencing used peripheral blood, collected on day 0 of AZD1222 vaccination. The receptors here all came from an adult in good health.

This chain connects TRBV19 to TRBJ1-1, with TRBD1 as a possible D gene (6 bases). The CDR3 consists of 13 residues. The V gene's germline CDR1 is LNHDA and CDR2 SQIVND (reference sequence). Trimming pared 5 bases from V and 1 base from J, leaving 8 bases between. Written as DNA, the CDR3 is TGTGCCAGTAGTCTGGGACAGAACACTGAAGCTTTCTTT. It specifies CASSLGQNTEAFF.

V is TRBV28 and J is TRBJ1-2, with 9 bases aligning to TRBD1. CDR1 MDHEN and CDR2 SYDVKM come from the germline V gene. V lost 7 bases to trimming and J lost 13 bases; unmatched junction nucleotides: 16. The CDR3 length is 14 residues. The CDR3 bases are TGTGCCAGCACTTCTCCCGGGACAGGGAAAGGGAGCACCTTC. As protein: CASTSPGTGKGSTF.

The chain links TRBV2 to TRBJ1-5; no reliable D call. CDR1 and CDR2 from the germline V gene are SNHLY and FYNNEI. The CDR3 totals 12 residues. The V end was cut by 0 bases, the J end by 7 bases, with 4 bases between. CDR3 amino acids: CASSEASQPQHF. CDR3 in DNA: TGTGCCAGCAGTGAAGCGTCCCAGCCCCAGCATTTT.

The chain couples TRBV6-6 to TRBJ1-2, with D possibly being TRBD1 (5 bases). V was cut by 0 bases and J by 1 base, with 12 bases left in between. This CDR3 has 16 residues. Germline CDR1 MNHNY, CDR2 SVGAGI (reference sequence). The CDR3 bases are TGTGCCAGCAGTTACTCGAGGCAGGGCCATAACTATGGCTACACCTTC. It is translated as CASSYSRQGHNYGYTF.

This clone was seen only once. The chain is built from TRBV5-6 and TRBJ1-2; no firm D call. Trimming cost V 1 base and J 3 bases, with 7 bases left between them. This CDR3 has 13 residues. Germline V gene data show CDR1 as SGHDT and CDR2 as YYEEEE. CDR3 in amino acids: CASSLSGYYGYTF. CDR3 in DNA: TGTGCCAGCAGCTTGAGCGGGTACTATGGCTACACCTTC.

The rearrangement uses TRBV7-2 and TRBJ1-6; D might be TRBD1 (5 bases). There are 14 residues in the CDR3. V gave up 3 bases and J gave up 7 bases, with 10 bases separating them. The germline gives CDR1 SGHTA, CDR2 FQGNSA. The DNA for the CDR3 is TGTGCCAGCAGCTTCGGGACCCCCAATTCACCCCTCCACTTT. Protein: CASSFGTPNSPLHF.

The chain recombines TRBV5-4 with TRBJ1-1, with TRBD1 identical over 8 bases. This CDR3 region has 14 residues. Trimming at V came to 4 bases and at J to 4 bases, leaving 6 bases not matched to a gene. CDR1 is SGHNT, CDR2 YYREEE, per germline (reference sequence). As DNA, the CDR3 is TGTGCCAGCAGCATTACAGGGGGACCCACTGAAGCTTTCTTT. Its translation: CASSITGGPTEAFF.

In DNA form, the CDR3 reads TGCGCCAGCAGCCAAGATACAAGGACAGGGGGGAACTATGGCTACACCTTC. It is translated as CASSQDTRTGGNYGYTF. This chain uses TRBV4-1 with TRBJ1-2; 10 bases line up with TRBD1. V was pared by 0 bases and J by 2 bases, with 6 bases of the junction left unmatched. The germline gives CDR1 MGHRA, CDR2 YSYEKL. This CDR3 is built from 17 residues.

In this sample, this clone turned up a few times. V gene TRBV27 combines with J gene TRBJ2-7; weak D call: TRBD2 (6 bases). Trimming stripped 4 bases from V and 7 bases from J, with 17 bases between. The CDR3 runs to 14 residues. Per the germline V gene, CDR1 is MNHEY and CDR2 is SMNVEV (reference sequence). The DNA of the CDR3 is TGTGCCAGCAGTTCGACGCCACGAGGAGGGGAGCAGTACTTC. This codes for CASSSTPRGGEQYF.

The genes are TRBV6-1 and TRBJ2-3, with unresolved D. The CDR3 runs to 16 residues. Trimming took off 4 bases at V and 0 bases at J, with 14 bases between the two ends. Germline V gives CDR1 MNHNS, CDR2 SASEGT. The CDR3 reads CASSVLRPPSTDTQYF. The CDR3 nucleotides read TGTGCCAGCAGTGTTTTACGGCCCCCTAGCACAGATACGCAGTATTTT.

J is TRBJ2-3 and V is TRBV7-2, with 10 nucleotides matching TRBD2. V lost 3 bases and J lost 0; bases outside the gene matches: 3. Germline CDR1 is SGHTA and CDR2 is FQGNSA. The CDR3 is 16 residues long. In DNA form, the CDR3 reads TGTGCCAGCAGCTTTACTAGCGGGGCCAGCACAGATACGCAGTATTTT. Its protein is CASSFTSGASTDTQYF.

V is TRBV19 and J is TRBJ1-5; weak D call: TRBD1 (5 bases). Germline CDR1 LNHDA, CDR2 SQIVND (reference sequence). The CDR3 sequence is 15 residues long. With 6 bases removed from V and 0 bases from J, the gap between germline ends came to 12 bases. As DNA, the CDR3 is TGTGCCAGTAGATCGGGGGAGACTAGCAATCAGCCCCAGCATTTT. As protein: CASRSGETSNQPQHF.

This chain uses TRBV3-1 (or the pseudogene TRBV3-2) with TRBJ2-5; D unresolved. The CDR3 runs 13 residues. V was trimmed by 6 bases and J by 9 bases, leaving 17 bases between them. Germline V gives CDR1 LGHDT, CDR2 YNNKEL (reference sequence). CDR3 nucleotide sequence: TGTGCCAGCAGTCTCTCCCTCTCTTCGTCCCAGTACTTC. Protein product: CASSLSLSSSQYF.

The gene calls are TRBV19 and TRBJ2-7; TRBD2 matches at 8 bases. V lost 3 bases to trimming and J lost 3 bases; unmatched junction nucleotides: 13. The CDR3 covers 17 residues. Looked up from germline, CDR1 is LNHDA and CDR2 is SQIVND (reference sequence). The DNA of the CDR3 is TGTGCCAGTAGTATTGGCCCTATGGGGCTAGCGGGCTACGAGCAGTACTTC. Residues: CASSIGPMGLAGYEQYF. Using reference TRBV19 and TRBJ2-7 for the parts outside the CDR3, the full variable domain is DGGITQSPKYLFRKEGQNVTLSCEQNLNHDAMYWYRQDPGQGLRLIYYSQIVNDFQKGDIAEGYSVSREKKESFPLTVTSAQKNPTAFYLCASSIGPMGLAGYEQYFGPGTRLTVT.

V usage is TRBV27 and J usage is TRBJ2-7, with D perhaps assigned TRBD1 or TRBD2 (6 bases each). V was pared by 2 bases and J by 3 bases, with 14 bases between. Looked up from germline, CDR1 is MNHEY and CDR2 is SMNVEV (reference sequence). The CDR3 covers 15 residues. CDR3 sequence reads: CASSLRQGGIYEQYF. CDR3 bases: TGTGCCAGCAGTTTACGTCAAGGGGGGATCTACGAGCAGTACTTC.

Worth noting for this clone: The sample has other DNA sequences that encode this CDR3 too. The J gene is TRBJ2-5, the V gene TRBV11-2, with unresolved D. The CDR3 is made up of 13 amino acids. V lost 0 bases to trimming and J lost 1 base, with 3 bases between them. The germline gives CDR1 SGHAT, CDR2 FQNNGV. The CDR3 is CASSLDPQETQYF. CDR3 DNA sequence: TGTGCCAGCAGCTTAGACCCCCAAGAGACCCAGTACTTC.